This T cell receptor beta chain was captured in a study of shared clonotypes between healthy human individuals. As for the study in general: Each donor's CD8 memory used one plate, CD8 naive two, each CD4 subset three.

Profiled with immunoSEQ multiplex PCR; TCRdb holds only in-frame clones, not every one. This sample carries approximately 350,000 clones, 96% of them seen once, and the ten largest clones take approximately 0.32%. Looked up from germline, CDR1 is MNHNS and CDR2 is SASEGT. V lost 6 bases and J lost 1, with 16 bases in between. CDR3 size: 15 residues. Comment on this clone: Its specificity is not known.

Study-wide points: Four donors showed sharing of roughly 5% of naive CD4 clonotypes.

Sequenced material: memory CD8+ T cells sorted from blood. The subset is: CD45RO+ cells pooled with CCR7-negative TemRA cells. This TCR derives from a man under 40 in good health. The gene calls are TRBV6-1 and TRBJ2-7; no reliable D call. In DNA, the CDR3 is TGTGCCAGCAGGGTACCCGGAGTCCCTTCCTACGAGCAGTACTTC. Translating gives CASRVPGVPSYEQYF.